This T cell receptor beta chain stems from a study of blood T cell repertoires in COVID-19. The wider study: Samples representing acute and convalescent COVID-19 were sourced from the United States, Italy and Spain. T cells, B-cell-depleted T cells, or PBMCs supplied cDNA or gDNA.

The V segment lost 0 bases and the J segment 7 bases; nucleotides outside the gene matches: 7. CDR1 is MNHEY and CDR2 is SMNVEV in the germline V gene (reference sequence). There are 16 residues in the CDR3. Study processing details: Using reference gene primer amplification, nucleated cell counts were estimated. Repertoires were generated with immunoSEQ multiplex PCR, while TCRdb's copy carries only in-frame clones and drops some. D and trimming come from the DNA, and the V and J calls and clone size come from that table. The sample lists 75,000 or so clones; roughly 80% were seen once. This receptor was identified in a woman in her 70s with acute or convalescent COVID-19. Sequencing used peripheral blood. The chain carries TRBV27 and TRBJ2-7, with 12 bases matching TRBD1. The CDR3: CASSLSTGTGGGEQYF. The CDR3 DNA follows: TGTGCCAGCAGTTTATCGACCGGGACAGGGGGCGGGGAGCAGTACTTC.